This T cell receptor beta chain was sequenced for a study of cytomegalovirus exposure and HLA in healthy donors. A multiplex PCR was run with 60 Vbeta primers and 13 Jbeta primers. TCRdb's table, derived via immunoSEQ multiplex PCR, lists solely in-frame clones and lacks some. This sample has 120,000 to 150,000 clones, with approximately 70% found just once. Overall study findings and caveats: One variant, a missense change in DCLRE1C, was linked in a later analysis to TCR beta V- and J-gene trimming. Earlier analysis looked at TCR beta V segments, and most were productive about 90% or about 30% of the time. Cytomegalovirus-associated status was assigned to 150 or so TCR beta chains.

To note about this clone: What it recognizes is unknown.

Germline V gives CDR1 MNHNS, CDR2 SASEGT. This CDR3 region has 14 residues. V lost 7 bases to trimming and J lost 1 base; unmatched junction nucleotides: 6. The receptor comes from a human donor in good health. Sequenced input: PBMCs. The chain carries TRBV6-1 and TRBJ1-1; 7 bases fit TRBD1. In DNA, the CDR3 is TGTGCCAGCAACCCGGACAGGAGGAACACTGAAGCTTTCTTT. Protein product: CASNPDRRNTEAFF.